What follows is one TCR beta chain and its context. The data originate from a study of OX40 agonist ivuxolimab in advanced cancers. Background on the study: Administration of intravenous ivuxolimab to patients occurred every 2 weeks at 0.01 to 10 mg/kg.

V was pared by 3 bases and J by 3 bases, with 12 bases between. The CDR3 spans 14 residues. Germline lookup yields CDR1 LNHNV and CDR2 YYDKDF (reference sequence). Method: immunoSEQ multiplex PCR; TCRdb's copy keeps in-frame clones and lacks some. The sample records about 70,000 clones, 81% being singletons. Cycle 7 day 1, cycle 4 day 1, and baseline were the timepoints at which blood was sampled. This chain uses TRBV15 with TRBJ2-7; the D is unclear. The specimen was CD4+ or CD8+ T cells sorted from blood, collected in a trial of the OX40 agonist ivuxolimab. The source of this sequence is an adult with an advanced solid tumor such as melanoma, head and neck, liver or kidney cancer. Written as DNA, the CDR3 is TGTGCCACCAGCAGTTCACCCTTTCTCTACGAGCAGTACTTC. Its translation: CATSSSPFLYEQYF.